This T cell receptor beta chain comes out of a study of blood T cell repertoires in COVID-19. Study background: PBMCs, B-cell-depleted T cells, or T cells provided the cDNA or gDNA that made up the material.

On this clone: The same CDR3 can be traced to other DNA sequences in this sample.

The CDR3 runs 14 residues. Germline CDR1 is SGHTA and CDR2 is FQGNSA. V lost 3 bases and J lost 4; bases outside the gene matches: 1. The authors' processing: Reference gene primers were amplified, and this amplification served to estimate nucleated cell counts. Measured with immunoSEQ multiplex PCR; TCRdb has only the in-frame clones, and not every one. The V and J calls and clone size come from that table; D and trimming were worked out from the DNA. The sample contains roughly 400,000 clones, approximately 91% of which appear only once. Participant-reported clinical history was the basis for cohort assignment. Those designated as exposed participants met a COVID-19 case within 2 weeks before study entry.

Sequencing was performed on PBMCs or T cells enriched from blood (not recorded which). The gene calls are TRBV7-2 and TRBJ1-3, with 9 bases that match TRBD1. This clonotype was obtained from a woman aged 18-29 years who had been exposed to COVID-19. CDR3 bases: TGTGCCAGCAGCTTGACAGGGGGAGGAAACACCATATATTTT. Amino acid sequence: CASSLTGGGNTIYF.